This T cell receptor beta chain appears in the sequencing data of a study of cytomegalovirus exposure and HLA in healthy donors. PCR used 60 Vbeta primers and 13 Jbeta primers. Sequencing used immunoSEQ multiplex PCR; TCRdb keeps in-frame clones, though not all of them. The table has roughly 140,000 clones, around 70% seen once; the top ten hold approximately 1.6%. The V and J ends lost 2 bases and 3 bases, in that order; junction bases with no gene match: 8. Germline assignment: CDR1 MNHEY and CDR2 SMNVEV (reference sequence). The CDR3 runs to 16 residues. The V call is TRBV27, the J call TRBJ2-7; 9 bases line up with TRBD2. The sequencing input was PBMCs. The receptor comes from a woman in her twenties or thirties in good health and CMV-seronegative. The CDR3 is CASSLVIGLAFYEQYF. In nucleotides, the CDR3 is TGTGCCAGCAGTTTAGTGATTGGACTAGCGTTCTACGAGCAGTACTTC.